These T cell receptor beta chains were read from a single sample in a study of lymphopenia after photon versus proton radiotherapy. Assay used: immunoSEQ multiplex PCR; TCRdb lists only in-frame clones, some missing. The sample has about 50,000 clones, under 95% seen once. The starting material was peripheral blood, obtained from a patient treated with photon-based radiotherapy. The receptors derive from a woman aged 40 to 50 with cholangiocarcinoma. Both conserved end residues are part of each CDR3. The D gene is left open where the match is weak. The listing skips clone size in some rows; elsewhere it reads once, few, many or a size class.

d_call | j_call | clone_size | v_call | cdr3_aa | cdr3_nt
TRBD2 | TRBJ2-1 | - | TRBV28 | CASSPRTSGRDEQFF | TGTGCCAGCAGCCCTCGGACTAGCGGGAGGGACGAGCAGTTCTTC
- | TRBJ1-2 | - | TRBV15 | CATSRDPGGGDGYTF | TGTGCCACCAGCAGAGACCCGGGGGGAGGGGATGGCTACACCTTC
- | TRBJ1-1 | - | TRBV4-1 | CASSPQPGEDTEAFF | TGCGCCAGCAGCCCCCAGCCAGGGGAGGACACTGAAGCTTTCTTT
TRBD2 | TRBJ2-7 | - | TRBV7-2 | CASSLDSGRSEQYF | TGTGCCAGCAGCTTAGATAGCGGGAGGTCCGAGCAGTACTTC
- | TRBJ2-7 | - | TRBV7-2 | CASSLVSYRDPYEQYF | TGTGCCAGCAGCTTAGTATCCTACAGGGACCCATACGAGCAGTACTTC
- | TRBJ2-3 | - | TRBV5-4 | CASSLASSDTQYF | TGTGCCAGCAGCTTGGCGTCCTCAGATACGCAGTATTTT
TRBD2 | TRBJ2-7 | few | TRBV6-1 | CASSASGAGGIYEQYF | TGTGCCAGCAGTGCGTCCGGGGCGGGAGGGATCTACGAGCAGTACTTC
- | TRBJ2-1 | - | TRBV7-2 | CASSILGGPYNEQFF | TGTGCCAGCAGTATCCTTGGCGGCCCTTACAATGAGCAGTTCTTC
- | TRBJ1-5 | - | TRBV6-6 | CASRRDGKGDQPQHF | TGTGCCAGCAGACGCGACGGGAAGGGGGATCAGCCCCAGCATTTT
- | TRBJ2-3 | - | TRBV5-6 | CASSEQVEGRTDTQYF | TGTGCCAGCAGCGAGCAGGTTGAGGGACGCACAGATACGCAGTATTTT
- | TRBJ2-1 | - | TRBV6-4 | CASSDPQGDSEVF | TGTGCCAGCAGTGACCCCCAGGGAGACAGCGAAGTCTTC
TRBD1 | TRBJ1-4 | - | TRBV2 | CASSGQQGAKEEKLFF | TGTGCCAGCAGTGGTCAACAGGGGGCAAAGGAGGAAAAACTGTTTTTT
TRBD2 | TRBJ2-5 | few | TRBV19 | CASGGRQETQYF | TGTGCCTCGGGGGGGCGCCAAGAGACCCAGTACTTC
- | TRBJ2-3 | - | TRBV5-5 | CASSDAKARTASSTDTQYF | TGTGCCAGCAGCGACGCTAAAGCTAGGACAGCTTCTAGCACAGATACGCAGTATTTT
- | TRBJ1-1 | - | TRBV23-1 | CASSQSQCPWAGRPPTEAFF | TGCGCCAGCAGTCAATCCCAATGTCCATGGGCGGGCAGGCCTCCCACTGAAGCTTTCTTT
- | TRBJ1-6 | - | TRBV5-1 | CASSPGASSYNSPLHF | TGCGCCAGCAGCCCAGGCGCGAGCTCCTATAATTCACCCCTCCACTTT
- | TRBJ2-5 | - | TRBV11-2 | CASSPGVQETQYF | TGTGCCAGCAGCCCGGGGGTCCAAGAGACCCAGTACTTC
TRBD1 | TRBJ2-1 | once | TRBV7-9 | CASSPTGDNEQFF | TGTGCCAGCAGCCCGACAGGGGACAATGAGCAGTTCTTC
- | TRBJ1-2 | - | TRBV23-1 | CASSQNGGEGNSGYTF | TGCGCCAGCAGTCAAAATGGTGGGGAGGGGAACAGCGGCTACACCTTC
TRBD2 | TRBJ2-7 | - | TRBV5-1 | CASSFPPGTSGTYEQYF | TGCGCCAGCAGCTTCCCTCCCGGGACTAGCGGGACCTACGAGCAGTACTTC
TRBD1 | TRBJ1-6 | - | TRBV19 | CASRPGGGNSPLHF | TGTGCCAGTCGGCCAGGGGGGGGGAATTCACCCCTCCACTTT
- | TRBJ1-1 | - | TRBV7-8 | CASSAEGRNTEAFF | TGTGCCAGCAGCGCCGAGGGTAGGAACACTGAAGCTTTCTTT
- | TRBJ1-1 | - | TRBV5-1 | CASSLQRMNTEAFF | TGCGCCAGCAGCTTGCAGAGGATGAACACTGAAGCTTTCTTT
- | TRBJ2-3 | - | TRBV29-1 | CSVVRLVTDTQYF | TGCAGCGTTGTCAGACTCGTCACAGATACGCAGTATTTT
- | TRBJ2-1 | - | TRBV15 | CATSRDGSRGNEQFF | TGTGCCACCAGCAGGGACGGTTCCCGTGGCAATGAGCAGTTCTTC
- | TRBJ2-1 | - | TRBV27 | CASSWRLSYNEQFF | TGTGCCAGCAGTTGGCGTCTCTCCTACAATGAGCAGTTCTTC
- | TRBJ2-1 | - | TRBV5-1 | CASSSPPGHRTDEQFF | TGCGCCAGCAGCTCCCCCCCGGGACACCGGACCGATGAGCAGTTCTTC
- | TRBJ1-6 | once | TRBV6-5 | CASSYGGGGYSPLHF | TGTGCCAGCAGTTACGGGGGTGGGGGATATTCACCCCTCCACTTT
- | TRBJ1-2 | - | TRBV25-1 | CASAGNDGYTF | TGCGCCTCAGCAGGGAATGATGGCTACACCTTC
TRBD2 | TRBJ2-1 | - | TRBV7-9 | CASKESLAGAYNEQFF | TGTGCCAGCAAGGAAAGCCTAGCGGGGGCATACAATGAGCAGTTCTTC
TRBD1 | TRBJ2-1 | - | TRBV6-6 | CASTAARGEQFF | TGTGCCAGCACCGCAGCCAGGGGGGAGCAGTTCTTC
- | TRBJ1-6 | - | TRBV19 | CASSIAEGVSPLHF | TGTGCCAGTAGTATAGCAGAAGGGGTTTCACCCCTCCACTTT